The present TCR beta chain was sequenced within a study of tissue T cells after allogeneic stem cell transplantation. Study summary: Pathologist H&E review favored samples with visible lymphocytes for sequencing among multiple samples.

Per the germline V gene, CDR1 is LNHDA and CDR2 is SQIVND (reference sequence). The CDR3 spans 14 residues. Deletions cut 5 bases from V and 7 bases from J, with 18 bases between. This clone has only a few counts. Survey-depth TCRbeta CDR3 sequencing reported V/J genes and productive frequencies. Using immunoSEQ multiplex PCR, the repertoire was profiled, and TCRdb retains in-frame clones only, with some absent. This sample has about 9,800 clones, with 60% to 70% found just once. This rearrangement joins TRBV19 to TRBJ2-7; the D call may be TRBD1 or TRBD2 (6 bases each). The sequencing here drew on tissue from the stomach, taken at autopsy. The receptor comes from a male donor older than 55 with lung cancer. Here the CDR3 reads CASSFQGGGGEQYF. DNA of the CDR3: TGTGCCAGTAGTTTTCAGGGAGGAGGGGGTGAGCAGTACTTC.